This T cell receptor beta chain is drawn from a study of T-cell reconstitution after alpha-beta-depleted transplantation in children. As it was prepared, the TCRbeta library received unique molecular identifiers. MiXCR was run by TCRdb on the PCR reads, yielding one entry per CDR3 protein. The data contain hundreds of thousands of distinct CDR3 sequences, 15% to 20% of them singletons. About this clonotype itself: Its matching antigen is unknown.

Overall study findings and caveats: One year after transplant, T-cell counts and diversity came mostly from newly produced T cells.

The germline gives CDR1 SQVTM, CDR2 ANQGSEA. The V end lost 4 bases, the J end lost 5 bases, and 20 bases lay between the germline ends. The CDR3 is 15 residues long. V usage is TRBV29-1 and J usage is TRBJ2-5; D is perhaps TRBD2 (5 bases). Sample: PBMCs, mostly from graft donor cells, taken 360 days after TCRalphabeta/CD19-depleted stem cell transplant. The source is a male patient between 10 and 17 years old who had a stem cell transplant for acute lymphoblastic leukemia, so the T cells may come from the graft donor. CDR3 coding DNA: TGCAGCGTTGGGCTAAACGGAGGAAGGAGGGAGACCCAGTACTTC. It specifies CSVGLNGGRRETQYF.